The 21 T cell receptor beta chains presented below share a single source sample, sequenced in a study of cytomegalovirus exposure and HLA in healthy donors. The repertoire was sequenced with immunoSEQ multiplex PCR; TCRdb's copy has only in-frame clones and lacks some. The sample contains some 200,000 clones, around 83% of which appear only once. Sequences were obtained from PBMCs. These receptors were collected from a woman in her twenties or thirties in good health and CMV-seropositive.

The chain uses TRBV11-2 and TRBJ2-1; the match to TRBD2 covers 14 bases. This CDR3 contains 18 residues. The ends lost 5 bases at V and 5 bases at J; junction bases unmatched: 11. CDR1 is SGHAT and CDR2 is FQNNGV in the germline V gene. The CDR3, as DNA: TGTGCCAGCAGCCTATCTGGGACTAGCGGGAGTGTCGACAATGAGCAGTTCTTC. Translated, it gives CASSLSGTSGSVDNEQFF.

The rearrangement joins TRBV27 to TRBJ2-2; 8 bases line up with TRBD1. Unmatched junction bases numbered 11, after V lost 5 bases and J lost 6 bases. CDR3 size: 16 residues. Germline CDR1 and CDR2: MNHEY and SMNVEV (reference sequence). The CDR3 sequence is CASSPPRAGGPGELFF. CDR3 bases: TGTGCCAGCAGTCCCCCCAGGGCAGGGGGCCCCGGGGAGCTGTTTTTT.

The chain is built from TRBV28 and TRBJ1-1; D perhaps matches TRBD1 (6 bases). V shed 8 bases and J shed 4 bases, with 11 bases lying between them. In germline, CDR1 is MDHEN, CDR2 SYDVKM. This CDR3 has 12 residues. The CDR3 spells CASQGGGTEAFF. CDR3 coding DNA: TGTGCCAGCCAGGGAGGGGGCACTGAAGCTTTCTTT. Combining the CDR3 with reference TRBV28 and TRBJ1-1 gives the whole variable domain DVKVTQSSRYLVKRTGEKVFLECVQDMDHENMFWYRQDPGLGLRLIYFSYDVKMKEKGDIPEGYSVSREKKERFSLILESASTNQTSMYLCASQGGGTEAFFGQGTRLTVV.

This clone was recorded only once. The chain recombines TRBV18 with TRBJ1-2, with D perhaps TRBD1 (6 bases). This CDR3 has 12 amino acids. Germline lookup yields CDR1 KGHSH and CDR2 LQKENI. Trimming shortened V by 3 bases and J by 6 bases, and 8 bases separated the two germline ends. DNA for the CDR3: TGTGCCAGCTCACCTGACAGGAATGGCTACACCTTC. This codes for CASSPDRNGYTF.

V and J are TRBV5-6 and TRBJ2-7; tentative D call: TRBD1 (5 bases). V dropped 1 base and J dropped 5 bases, with 10 bases sitting between them. The germline V gene has CDR1 SGHDT and CDR2 YYEEEE. This CDR3 is built from 13 residues. The CDR3 DNA reads TGTGCCAGCAGCTTGACAGGACCAGACGAGCAGTACTTC. This encodes CASSLTGPDEQYF.

This chain links TRBV13 with TRBJ2-1; 13 bases match TRBD2. Per germline, CDR1 PRHDT and CDR2 FYEKMQ (reference sequence). This CDR3 has 15 amino acids. Unmatched junction bases numbered 1, after V lost 0 bases and J lost 8 bases. CDR3 residues: CASSLGLAGGYEQFF. The CDR3 DNA sequence: TGTGCCAGCAGCTTAGGACTAGCGGGAGGGTATGAGCAGTTCTTC.

V and J are TRBV2 and TRBJ2-5, with TRBD2 identical over 10 bases. CDR3 length: 15 amino acids. Per germline, CDR1 SNHLY and CDR2 FYNNEI. Germline trimming cut 6 bases from V and 5 bases from J; bases unmatched to any gene: 9. In DNA, the CDR3 is TGTGCCAGCAGCCCCCAGCGGGAGGGCTGGGAGACCCAGTACTTC. Translated, it gives CASSPQREGWETQYF. Looking up the rest from reference TRBV2 and TRBJ2-5 gives the full variable domain: EPEVTQTPSHQVTQMGQEVILRCVPISNHLYFYWYRQILGQKVEFLVSFYNNEISEKSEIFDDQFSVERPDGSNFTLKIRSTKLEDSAMYFCASSPQREGWETQYFGPGTRLLVL.

The sample holds one count of this clone. The rearrangement joins TRBV2 to TRBJ2-7, with 10 bases lining up with TRBD2. Per germline, CDR1 SNHLY and CDR2 FYNNEI. V was pared by 6 bases and J by 6 bases, with 11 bases of the junction left unmatched. CDR3 length equals 15 residues. DNA of the CDR3: TGTGCCAGCAGGCCCCAAGCGGGAGGGCCGGGCGAGCAGTACTTC. This encodes CASRPQAGGPGEQYF.

The CDR3 sequence is CASLRDRVQEQFF. The CDR3 nucleotides read TGTGCCAGTTTACGGGACAGGGTACAAGAGCAGTTCTTC. The chain uses TRBV18 and TRBJ2-1; TRBD1 aligns across 9 bases. With V trimmed by 9 bases and J by 10 bases, 10 bases remained unmatched. CDR3 length equals 13 residues. Germline-derived CDR1 and CDR2 are KGHSH and LQKENI.

This rearrangement joins TRBV20-1 to TRBJ2-5; no clear D gene. Looked up from germline, CDR1 is DFQATT and CDR2 is SNEGSKA (reference sequence). CDR3 size: 11 residues. Trimming left V 0 bases short and J 8 bases short, with 7 bases between. The CDR3 DNA follows: TGCAGTGCTAGAGATTCCCTAACCCAGTACTTC. Protein sequence: CSARDSLTQYF.

The rearrangement joins TRBV7-2 to TRBJ2-7; 10 nucleotides align to TRBD2. V gave up 2 bases and J gave up 2 bases; unmatched junction bases: 6. This CDR3 contains 16 residues. In germline, CDR1 is SGHTA, CDR2 FQGNSA. Written as DNA, the CDR3 is TGTGCCAGCAGCTTAATAAAGGGACTAGCGCCCTACGAGCAGTACTTC. Residues: CASSLIKGLAPYEQYF.

This clone was observed a single time. The V and J genes are TRBV5-6 and TRBJ1-1; D not resolved. Per germline, CDR1 SGHDT and CDR2 YYEEEE. Trimming left V 0 bases short and J 5 bases short, with 17 bases between. The CDR3 is 16 amino acids. CDR3 DNA sequence: TGTGCCAGCAGCTTGGCCCCTTCGGGTAGGAGGACTGAAGCTTTCTTT. Protein sequence: CASSLAPSGRRTEAFF.

Points on this clone: Other nucleotide sequences from this sample produce the same CDR3. The chain has TRBV5-1 and TRBJ2-2; 7 nucleotides match TRBD1. Germline CDR1 and CDR2: SGHRS and YFSETQ. The V segment lost 0 bases and the J segment 5 bases; nucleotides outside the gene matches: 4. There are 15 residues in the CDR3. CDR3 bases: TGCGCCAGCAGCTTGGGACAGGGTGCGACCGGGGAGCTGTTTTTT. Amino acid sequence: CASSLGQGATGELFF.

The V and J genes are TRBV5-1 and TRBJ2-1; tentative D call: TRBD2 (6 bases). Between the trimmed V and J ends, which lost 0 bases and 9 bases, there was a span of 10 bases. CDR3 size: 13 residues. Germline V CDR1 and CDR2: SGHRS, YFSETQ. In nucleotides, the CDR3 is TGCGCCAGCAGCTTGGAAGCGCGGGGTGAGCAGTTCTTC. It translates to CASSLEARGEQFF.

The V call is TRBV6-4, the J call TRBJ1-2; 7 bases fit TRBD1. This CDR3 is built from 16 residues. The V and J ends lost 4 bases and 8 bases, in that order; junction bases with no gene match: 16. The germline CDR1 and CDR2 sequences are MRHNA and SNTAGT. CDR3 sequence: CASSVSGGLSMEGYTF. Written as DNA, the CDR3 is TGTGCCAGCAGTGTATCAGGGGGACTGAGTATGGAGGGCTACACCTTC.

The chain combines TRBV9 with TRBJ2-1; D gene ambiguous. Germline V gene sequence: CDR1 SGDLS, CDR2 YYNGEE. The CDR3 contains 11 residues. V dropped 3 bases and J dropped 9 bases, with 7 bases sitting between them. The CDR3 region has the DNA TGTGCCAGCAGCGGCGGTTTTGAGCAGTTCTTC. Translation gives CASSGGFEQFF. Variable domain in full (rest from reference TRBV9 and TRBJ2-1): DSGVTQTPKHLITATGQRVTLRCSPRSGDLSVYWYQQSLDQGLQFLIQYYNGEERAKGNILERFSAQQFPDLHSELNLSSLELGDSALYFCASSGGFEQFFGPGTRLTVL.

The rearrangement uses TRBV11-3 and TRBJ2-7, with 7 bases that match TRBD1. V lost 5 bases to trimming and J lost 5 bases; unmatched junction nucleotides: 9. The CDR3 totals 14 residues. Per the germline V gene, CDR1 is SGHNT and CDR2 is YENEEA. CDR3: CASSPRDSAHEQYF. The CDR3 nucleotides read TGTGCCAGCAGCCCCCGGGACAGCGCTCACGAGCAGTACTTC.

The chain uses TRBV6-1 and TRBJ1-4; D is possibly TRBD1 (6 bases). This CDR3 contains 14 residues. Germline CDR1 and CDR2: MNHNS and SASEGT. Trimming left V 7 bases short and J 8 bases short, with 17 bases between. CDR3: CASNREGVREKLFF. The CDR3, as DNA: TGTGCCAGCAATCGTGAGGGGGTGAGGGAAAAACTGTTTTTT.

This chain links TRBV29-1 with TRBJ1-5, with 9 nucleotides matching TRBD1. CDR3 length: 14 amino acids. The germline V gene has CDR1 SQVTM and CDR2 ANQGSEA. Losses at the gene ends were 5 bases for V and 1 base for J; bases not matched to a gene: 3. CDR3 protein: CSVTGGGSNQPQHF. As DNA, the CDR3 is TGCAGCGTTACAGGGGGCGGGAGCAATCAGCCCCAGCATTTT.

This sequence joins TRBV30 and TRBJ1-1, with 9 positions matching TRBD1. The CDR3 totals 13 residues. Germline CDR1 and CDR2: GTSNPN and SVGIG (reference sequence). With 5 bases clipped from V and 4 bases from J, the junction kept 5 bases outside the gene matches. CDR3 sequence (DNA): TGTGCCTGGGGGAGGGACAGGGTCACTGAAGCTTTCTTT. It yields the protein CAWGRDRVTEAFF.

V and J are TRBV5-1 and TRBJ2-7; D remains ambiguous. The V end was cut by 5 bases, the J end by 0 bases, with 9 bases between. CDR1 SGHRS and CDR2 YFSETQ come from the germline V gene. This CDR3 comprises 13 residues. CDR3 DNA sequence: TGCGCCAGCAGTCCAGGCAGCTCCTACGAGCAGTACTTC. Translating gives CASSPGSSYEQYF.